This TCR beta chain was observed in a study of shared clonotypes between healthy human individuals. Study outcomes and limitations: The rarefaction results pointed to incomplete sorted-subset sequencing despite large depth.

Per germline, CDR1 LNHNV and CDR2 YYDKDF (reference sequence). The ends were cut back, 0 bases at V and 6 bases at J, with 18 bases in the middle. CDR3 size: 16 residues. The table came from immunoSEQ multiplex PCR; TCRdb's copy has only in-frame clones and leaves some out. Here the sample spans hundreds of thousands of clones, 97% being singletons. This clone was detected once. Antigen unknown. This TCR came from a woman aged 25 to 39 in good health. Sequenced: naive CD4+ T cells sorted from blood. Noted subset: CD45RA+ positively selected. V is TRBV15 and J is TRBJ2-7; D gene uncertain. Here the CDR3 reads CATSRDFGALPGEQYF. DNA for the CDR3: TGTGCCACCAGCAGAGATTTTGGAGCCCTCCCCGGCGAGCAGTACTTC.